The next 24 T cell receptor beta chains were all read from a single sample in a study of T cell repertoires in ileal Crohn's disease. This table comes from immunoSEQ multiplex PCR, and its TCRdb copy is limited to in-frame clones, with some not included. The sample contains over 10,000 clones, about 82% of which appear only once. Time point specified: neoterminal ileum biopsy at postoperative endoscopy, about 6 months after surgery. The sequencing input was ileal tissue. Receptors were obtained from an adult with Crohn's disease.

V usage is TRBV7-3 and J usage is TRBJ2-7, with 10 bases matching TRBD2. V lost 2 bases to trimming and J lost 6 bases; unmatched junction nucleotides: 7. Germline CDR1 and CDR2: SGHTA and FQGTGA. The CDR3 spans 15 residues. The CDR3 is CASSLQSGGVSEQYF. The CDR3 nucleotides read TGTGCCAGCAGCTTACAGAGCGGGGGGGTAAGCGAGCAGTACTTC.

This rearrangement joins TRBV5-1 to TRBJ1-3, with D possibly being TRBD1 (6 bases). The CDR3 covers 14 residues. Trimming removed 5 bases from V and 1 base from J, with 10 bases in between. In germline, CDR1 is SGHRS, CDR2 YFSETQ. Here the CDR3 DNA reads TGCGCCAGCAGGGGGCAGGGGTCTGGAAACACCATATATTTT. Residues: CASRGQGSGNTIYF.

The chain couples TRBV4-2 to TRBJ2-2; a possible D gene is TRBD1 (6 bases). V was pared by 4 bases and J by 1 base, with 22 bases between. The CDR3 extends over 19 amino acids. CDR1 and CDR2 from the germline V gene are LGHNA and YNFKEQ. The chain's CDR3 is CASSLPGHLPGENTGELFF. The CDR3 DNA is TGTGCCAGCAGCCTCCCGGGACACCTACCAGGAGAGAACACCGGGGAGCTGTTTTTT.

About this clone: The same CDR3 also results from other DNA sequences found in this sample. The gene calls are TRBV2 and TRBJ1-5; perhaps TRBD1 as D (6 bases). Looked up from germline, CDR1 is SNHLY and CDR2 is FYNNEI. The ends were cut back, 6 bases at V and 5 bases at J, with 14 bases in the middle. The CDR3 length is 14 residues. The CDR3 DNA sequence: TGTGCCAGCAGCGACAGAGGACAGTATCAGCCCCAGCATTTT. This gives the protein CASSDRGQYQPQHF.

The rearrangement joins TRBV13 to TRBJ1-1, with 9 nucleotides matching TRBD1. After removal of 5 bases from V and 1 base from J, the junction contained 14 bases not matched to a gene. Germline lookup yields CDR1 PRHDT and CDR2 FYEKMQ (reference sequence). The CDR3 is 18 amino acids. The CDR3 bases are TGTGCCAGCAGCCGGGACGTTGTGACAGGGGGTACGAACACTGAAGCTTTCTTT. This translates into CASSRDVVTGGTNTEAFF. Looking up the rest from reference TRBV13 and TRBJ1-1 gives the full variable domain: AAGVIQSPRHLIKEKRETATLKCYPIPRHDTVYWYQQGPGQDPQFLISFYEKMQSDKGSIPDRFSAQQFSDYHSELNMSSLELGDSALYFCASSRDVVTGGTNTEAFFGQGTRLTVV.

Written as DNA, the CDR3 is TGCAGCGCTGCTCAACAGGGAGTTGGAAACACCATATATTTT. As protein: CSAAQQGVGNTIYF. The chain uses TRBV29-1 and TRBJ1-3; a possible D gene is TRBD1 (6 bases). Per the germline V gene, CDR1 is SQVTM and CDR2 is ANQGSEA. V lost 7 bases, J lost 3 bases, and 16 bases lay in between. This CDR3 has 14 residues.

V gene TRBV4-2 combines with J gene TRBJ2-7, with TRBD2 identical over 7 bases. The germline CDR1 and CDR2 sequences are LGHNA and YNFKEQ. Trimming removed 0 bases from V and 2 bases from J; junction bases left unmatched: 7. The CDR3 runs to 16 residues. CDR3 protein: CASSQDLGRGTYEQYF. CDR3 nucleotides: TGTGCCAGCAGCCAAGATCTTGGGCGGGGGACCTACGAGCAGTACTTC.

V is TRBV18 and J is TRBJ2-3, with 7 bases fitting TRBD1. The ends lost 4 bases at V and 2 bases at J; junction bases unmatched: 3. This CDR3 is 14 amino acids long. Germline-derived CDR1 and CDR2 are KGHSH and LQKENI. The CDR3 loop reads CASSLGQHTDTQYF. As DNA, the CDR3 is TGTGCCAGCTCACTGGGACAGCACACAGATACGCAGTATTTT.

The V gene is TRBV27, the J gene TRBJ1-2; weak D call: TRBD1 (6 bases). Trimming pared 6 bases from V and 7 bases from J, leaving 15 bases between. The CDR3 spans 13 residues. Germline values: CDR1 MNHEY, CDR2 SMNVEV (reference sequence). The CDR3 protein is CASRPGAGRGYTF. The CDR3 DNA is TGTGCCAGCAGGCCAGGGGCAGGGCGTGGCTACACCTTC.

The gene calls are TRBV7-3 and TRBJ2-1; D not resolved. The germline CDR1 and CDR2 sequences are SGHTA and FQGTGA. The CDR3 sequence is 16 residues long. Trimming cost V 5 bases and J 8 bases, with 22 bases left between them. CDR3 residues: CASSPEIRGQEDEQFF. CDR3 coding DNA: TGTGCCAGCAGCCCAGAGATTCGTGGTCAAGAGGATGAGCAGTTCTTC.

This clone was detected once. The same CDR3 can be traced to other DNA sequences in this sample. V is TRBV20-1 and J is TRBJ2-5, with D unclear. Germline-derived CDR1 and CDR2 are DFQATT and SNEGSKA (reference sequence). The CDR3 is made up of 10 amino acids. The CDR3 sequence: CSARQETQYF. CDR3 sequence (DNA): TGCAGCGCTCGCCAAGAGACCCAGTACTTC.

This clone was seen only a few times. V usage is TRBV10-3 and J usage is TRBJ2-2; maybe TRBD2 (6 bases). CDR3 length: 13 amino acids. With 7 bases removed from V and 7 bases from J, the gap between germline ends came to 13 bases. Germline-derived CDR1 and CDR2 are ENHRY and SYGVKD. In DNA, the CDR3 is TGTGCCATCACCGGGCTGGAGGGCGGGGAGCTGTTTTTT. This sequence encodes CAITGLEGGELFF.

The chain joins TRBV2 to TRBJ2-1; tentatively, D is TRBD1 (6 bases). The CDR3 sequence is 15 residues long. V dropped 6 bases and J dropped 3 bases, with 15 bases sitting between them. From germline, CDR1 is SNHLY and CDR2 FYNNEI. The CDR3 DNA reads TGTGCCAGCAGCGAATCTAGGGGGAGCTACAATGAGCAGTTCTTC. Translation gives CASSESRGSYNEQFF.

The gene calls are TRBV6-5 and TRBJ1-6, with D hard to call. The V end was cut by 7 bases, the J end by 2 bases, with 6 bases between. Germline V gives CDR1 MNHEY, CDR2 SVGAGI. The CDR3 runs to 13 residues. CDR3 protein: CASTQAYNSPLHF. In DNA form, the CDR3 reads TGTGCCAGCACCCAGGCCTATAATTCACCCCTCCACTTT.

V and J are TRBV4-3 and TRBJ1-2, with TRBD1 as a possible D gene (6 bases). Germline V CDR1 and CDR2: LGHNA, YSLEER. The ends were cut back, 3 bases at V and 4 bases at J, with 9 bases in the middle. The CDR3 sequence is 13 residues long. The CDR3 DNA follows: TGCGCCAGCAGCCAGTCAGGGGTCTATGGCTACACCTTC. Its protein is CASSQSGVYGYTF.

The chain recombines TRBV10-2 with TRBJ2-3; possible D gene TRBD1, 6 bases. This CDR3 region has 15 residues. The V end lost 4 bases, the J end lost 6 bases, and 17 bases lay between the germline ends. Per germline, CDR1 WSHSY and CDR2 SAAADI. CDR3 in amino acids: CASSVQGTALDTQYF. DNA of the CDR3: TGCGCCAGCAGTGTCCAGGGGACGGCTTTGGATACGCAGTATTTT.

This clone has only a few counts. The rearrangement uses TRBV5-4 and TRBJ1-1; 7 positions agree with TRBD1. The CDR3 spans 15 residues. The junction had 6 bases not matched to a gene; V was cut back by 4 bases and J by 0 bases. CDR1 SGHNT and CDR2 YYREEE come from the germline V gene (reference sequence). Here the CDR3 reads CASSGGQLLNTEAFF. DNA of the CDR3: TGTGCCAGCAGCGGGGGACAGCTCTTGAACACTGAAGCTTTCTTT.

The chain couples TRBV11-2 to TRBJ1-2; D uncertain. The CDR3 covers 14 residues. Germline CDR1 and CDR2: SGHAT and FQNNGV. Trimming cost V 1 base and J 5 bases, with 11 bases left between them. CDR3 amino acids: CASSLGTSGYGYTF. The CDR3 DNA follows: TGTGCCAGCAGCTTAGGCACTTCGGGATATGGCTACACCTTC.

V and J are TRBV19 and TRBJ1-5; 7 bases are a match to TRBD1. Germline CDR1 is LNHDA and CDR2 is SQIVND (reference sequence). CDR3 size: 15 residues. The trim removed 1 base at V and 3 bases at J, leaving 3 bases unmatched. The CDR3 sequence: CASSIGTGFNQPQHF. CDR3 in DNA: TGTGCCAGTAGTATAGGGACAGGATTCAATCAGCCCCAGCATTTT.

This clone appeared a few times. The genes are TRBV6-6 and TRBJ1-1, with D tentatively TRBD1 (6 bases). In germline, CDR1 is MNHNY, CDR2 SVGAGI (reference sequence). The V and J ends lost 6 bases and 1 base respectively, with 15 bases between them. The CDR3 length is 15 residues. The CDR3 spells CASSSTQQGNTEAFF. For the CDR3, the DNA is TGTGCCAGCAGCTCTACGCAACAGGGGAACACTGAAGCTTTCTTT.

The genes are TRBV2 and TRBJ2-1; the D gene is possibly TRBD2 (6 bases). V shed 4 bases and J shed 3 bases, with 10 bases lying between them. Germline values: CDR1 SNHLY, CDR2 FYNNEI. CDR3 length: 14 residues. As DNA, the CDR3 is TGTGCCAGCAGTGGACCGGGACTCTACAATGAGCAGTTCTTC. Translated: CASSGPGLYNEQFF.

This chain links TRBV10-3 with TRBJ1-1; D is ambiguous. From germline, CDR1 is ENHRY and CDR2 SYGVKD. This CDR3 comprises 12 residues. Between the trimmed V and J ends, which lost 5 bases and 6 bases, there was a span of 10 bases. The CDR3 is CAISSPVSEAFF. CDR3 sequence (DNA): TGTGCCATCAGTTCTCCGGTATCTGAAGCTTTCTTT.

In its sample, this clone was seen a few times. The chain carries TRBV28 and TRBJ2-7; maybe TRBD1 (5 bases). The CDR3 has 16 residues. The germline V gene encodes CDR1 MDHEN and CDR2 SYDVKM. V lost 5 bases and J 1 base, leaving 18 bases between the germline ends. The CDR3 protein is CASSPRVGTLSYEQYF. In DNA, the CDR3 is TGTGCCAGCAGTCCCAGGGTGGGCACCCTTTCCTACGAGCAGTACTTC.

This clone appeared a single time. The gene calls are TRBV5-1 and TRBJ1-2, with 7 bases aligning to TRBD1. Germline V gene lookup returns CDR1 SGHRS and CDR2 YFSETQ. This CDR3 is 15 amino acids long. V shed 5 bases, J shed 4 bases, and the junction held 11 bases outside the gene matches. The CDR3, as DNA: TGCGCCAGCAGAATCACCGGGACAGTCTCCTATGGCTACACCTTC. Translating it yields CASRITGTVSYGYTF.